This T cell receptor beta chain was identified in a study of identical twins. cDNA molecules carried unique molecular identifiers, and template switching added a universal primer site. TCRdb reprocessed the 5' RACE reads via MiXCR and lists one record per CDR3 protein. Of approximately 220,000 distinct CDR3 sequences detected, less than 8% appear once; the ten largest clones hold around 1.8%. Among all donors, each was a healthy Caucasian. These sequences were also reported in another study, on yellow fever vaccine responses in identical twins.

The clonotype originates from a woman under 30 in good health. The specimen was memory (CD45RO+) T cells sorted from blood.

The CDR3 spells CSVVRDKEAFF. DNA for the CDR3: TGCAGCGTTGTCCGGGACAAAGAAGCTTTCTTT. This chain joins TRBV29-1 and TRBJ1-1, with TRBD1 as a possible D gene (6 bases). The V end was cut by 4 bases, the J end by 8 bases, with 11 bases between. The germline CDR1 and CDR2 sequences are SQVTM and ANQGSEA. This CDR3 spans 11 amino acids.